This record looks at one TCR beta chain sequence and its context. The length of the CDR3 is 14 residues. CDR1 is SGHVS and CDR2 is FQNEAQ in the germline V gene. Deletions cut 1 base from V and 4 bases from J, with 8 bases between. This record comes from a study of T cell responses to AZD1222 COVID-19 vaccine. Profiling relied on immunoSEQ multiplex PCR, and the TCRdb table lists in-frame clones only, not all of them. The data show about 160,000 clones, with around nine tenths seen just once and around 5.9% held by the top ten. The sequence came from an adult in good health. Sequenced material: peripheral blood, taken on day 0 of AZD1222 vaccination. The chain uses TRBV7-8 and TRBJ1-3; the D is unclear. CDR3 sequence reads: CASSLGRRGNTIYF. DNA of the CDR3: TGTGCCAGCAGCTTAGGCCGGCGGGGAAACACCATATATTTT.